A selection of T cell receptor beta chains follows, all from one sample in a study of CD8 T cells in Susac syndrome. MiXCR, applied by TCRdb to the immunoSEQ multiplex PCR reads, yields one record per CDR3 protein. The table shows fewer than 250,000 distinct CDR3 sequences, with roughly nine tenths occurring only once. Sample: CD8+ T cells from PBMCs. The receptors come from a human donor with multiple sclerosis. Each CDR3 is given with its conserved first and last residue. Each record gives: J gene, V gene, clone size, D gene, CDR3 protein, CDR3 DNA. The D gene is left open where the match is weak. Expanded clones are given a class, and other clones once, few, many or no size at all.

TRBJ1-6 | TRBV4-3 | NA | NA | CASSQGTVLHF | TGCGCCAGCAGCCAAGGGACCGTCCTCCACTTT
TRBJ1-3 | TRBV7-9 | NA | NA | CASSLGIGEAGNTIYF | TGTGCCAGCAGCTTGGGAATAGGGGAGGCTGGAAACACCATATATTTT
TRBJ2-7 | TRBV5-4 | few | TRBD2 | CASGGGSSYEQYF | TGTGCCAGCGGGGGGGGAAGCTCCTACGAGCAGTACTTC
TRBJ2-3 | TRBV12-3/TRBV12-4 | NA | TRBD2 | CASSFALAGLSADTQYF | TGTGCCAGCAGTTTTGCTCTAGCGGGGCTCAGCGCAGATACGCAGTATTTT
TRBJ2-5 | TRBV12-3/TRBV12-4 | NA | NA | CASSLQGWQETQYF | TGTGCCAGCAGTTTACAGGGTTGGCAAGAGACCCAGTACTTC
TRBJ1-1 | TRBV9 | few | NA | CASRAPMNTEAFF | TGTGCCAGCAGGGCTCCAATGAACACTGAAGCTTTCTTT
TRBJ2-1 | TRBV12-3/TRBV12-4 | few | TRBD2 | CASSSWTSGGYNEQFF | TGTGCCAGCAGTTCATGGACTAGCGGGGGCTACAATGAGCAGTTCTTC
TRBJ1-2 | TRBV14 | NA | NA | CASRQGGSPGYTF | TGTGCCAGCAGGCAAGGAGGGTCACCGGGCTACACCTTC
TRBJ2-2 | TRBV6-5 | once | NA | CASSRPYTGELFF | TGTGCCAGCAGTCGACCTTACACCGGGGAGCTGTTTTTT
TRBJ2-1 | TRBV6-2/TRBV6-3 | once | NA | CASSSVGASSYNEQFF | TGTGCCAGCAGTTCCGTCGGGGCGAGCTCCTACAATGAGCAGTTCTTC
TRBJ2-3 | TRBV4-2 | few | TRBD2 | CASSPGLAPDTQYF | TGTGCCAGCAGCCCGGGACTAGCTCCAGATACGCAGTATTTT
TRBJ1-4 | TRBV9 | NA | NA | CASSVGLTGNNEKLFF | TGTGCCAGCAGCGTAGGTTTAACAGGGAACAATGAAAAACTGTTTTTT
TRBJ2-5 | TRBV20-1 | NA | TRBD1 | CSASPTGEQETQYF | TGCAGTGCTAGTCCGACAGGGGAGCAAGAGACCCAGTACTTC
TRBJ1-2 | TRBV19 | NA | NA | CASSPDGYYGYTF | TGTGCCAGTAGTCCGGACGGTTACTATGGCTACACCTTC
TRBJ2-1 | TRBV4-3 | NA | NA | CASSPQGILGEQFF | TGCGCCAGCTCCCCGCAGGGGATCTTGGGTGAGCAGTTCTTC
TRBJ2-5 | TRBV30 | NA | NA | CAWRRETDRLYETQYF | TGTGCCTGGAGAAGGGAGACAGACCGCTTGTATGAGACCCAGTACTTC
TRBJ2-7 | TRBV27 | once | NA | CASSFQGTREQYF | TGTGCCAGCAGTTTTCAGGGAACGAGGGAGCAGTACTTC
TRBJ2-7 | TRBV13 | few | NA | CASSPGTNSYEQYF | TGTGCCAGCAGCCCCGGGACCAATTCCTACGAGCAGTACTTC
TRBJ2-3 | TRBV9 | NA | TRBD1 | CASSTTGASTDTQYF | TGTGCCAGCAGCACCACAGGGGCGAGCACAGATACGCAGTATTTT
TRBJ1-2 | TRBV5-6 | NA | NA | CASSLASGTGYTF | TGTGCCAGCAGCTTGGCCTCGGGAACGGGCTACACCTTC
TRBJ1-6 | TRBV12-5 | NA | NA | CASGEQGSSNSPLHF | TGTGCTAGTGGCGAACAGGGTTCTAGCAATTCACCCCTCCACTTT
TRBJ2-7 | TRBV11-1 | NA | NA | CASSGLGGREQYF | TGTGCCAGCAGCGGACTAGGGGGACGCGAGCAGTACTTC
TRBJ2-5 | TRBV12-3/TRBV12-4 | once | NA | CASSLARAAAETQYF | TGTGCCAGCAGTTTAGCGAGGGCGGCAGCAGAGACCCAGTACTTC
TRBJ2-3 | TRBV7-2 | NA | NA | CASSLDHNSGGLTDTQYF | TGTGCCAGCAGCTTAGATCACAACTCGGGCGGGCTCACAGATACGCAGTATTTT
TRBJ2-3 | TRBV7-6 | NA | TRBD1 | CASSRTGGPTDTQYF | TGTGCCAGCAGTCGGACAGGGGGCCCGACAGATACGCAGTATTTT
TRBJ2-7 | TRBV15 | NA | TRBD1 | CATSRDRTGGPYEQYF | TGTGCCACCAGCAGAGATAGAACAGGGGGCCCCTACGAGCAGTACTTC
TRBJ1-2 | TRBV27 | NA | NA | CASSLAGVPQIYGYTF | TGTGCCAGCAGCTTGGCCGGGGTGCCTCAGATCTATGGCTACACCTTC
TRBJ2-1 | TRBV19 | NA | NA | CASSMKGEQFF | TGTGCCAGTAGTATGAAAGGCGAGCAGTTCTTC
TRBJ2-7 | TRBV29-1 | NA | NA | CSVEDSGDSSYEQYF | TGCAGCGTTGAAGATAGTGGCGATTCGTCCTACGAGCAGTACTTC
TRBJ1-5 | TRBV12-3/TRBV12-4 | NA | NA | CASSLFLGEGKGYSNQPQHF | TGTGCCAGCAGTTTATTTCTGGGGGAGGGGAAGGGATATAGCAATCAGCCCCAGCATTTT
TRBJ2-5 | TRBV3-1 | NA | TRBD1 | CASGGKGALEETQYF | TGTGCCAGCGGAGGAAAGGGGGCCCTTGAGGAGACCCAGTACTTC
TRBJ2-1 | TRBV11-1 | once | NA | CASSLTGTLRGEQFF | TGTGCCAGCAGCCTAACCGGGACTCTACGAGGTGAGCAGTTCTTC
TRBJ2-4 | TRBV5-4 | once | NA | CASSSLDGSGNIQYF | TGTGCCAGCAGCTCTCTTGACGGGTCGGGAAACATTCAGTACTTC